What follows are 9 T cell receptor beta chains derived from one specimen sequenced in a study of blood T cell repertoires in COVID-19 (dated by TCRdb to about 2020). The receptor library was made with the immunoSEQ multiplex PCR assay. Drawn from immuneACCESS, this table holds only the in-frame rearrangements with V and J called that TCRdb kept. Clones are partly lost; checked studies trace under half to an unresolved V gene and leave the rest unexplained. This sample is represented by approximately 300,000 clones; around nine tenths of them were singletons. Around 0.84% of the sample lies in the top ten. The specimen was peripheral blood. The receptors derive from a man aged 25 to 45 with acute or convalescent COVID-19.

The chain has TRBV7-3 and TRBJ2-1; unclear D gene. The V and J ends lost 3 bases and 9 bases respectively, with 9 bases between them. CDR1 and CDR2 (germline): SGHTA, FQGTGA. The CDR3 has 12 amino acids. The CDR3 sequence: CASSFFASEQFF. The CDR3 nucleotides read TGTGCCAGCAGCTTCTTTGCCAGTGAGCAGTTCTTC.

The gene calls are TRBV27 and TRBJ2-2; TRBD2 agrees at 13 bases. Germline V gene sequence: CDR1 MNHEY, CDR2 SMNVEV (reference sequence). The CDR3 totals 17 residues. Trimming at V came to 1 base and at J to 6 bases, leaving 5 bases not matched to a gene. CDR3 sequence reads: CASSLFQTSGRSGELFF. The CDR3 bases are TGTGCCAGCAGTTTATTTCAGACTAGCGGGAGGTCCGGGGAGCTGTTTTTT.

V usage is TRBV11-2 and J usage is TRBJ1-5; TRBD1 aligns across 7 bases. Per the germline V gene, CDR1 is SGHAT and CDR2 is FQNNGV. This CDR3 is 17 amino acids long. V was pared by 0 bases and J by 2 bases, with 7 bases of the junction left unmatched. As DNA, the CDR3 is TGTGCCAGCAGCTTAGATCAATCAGGGGGAGGCAATCAGCCCCAGCATTTT. Encoded protein: CASSLDQSGGGNQPQHF.

V usage is TRBV7-2 and J usage is TRBJ2-1; 12 bases are shared with TRBD2. The junction had 1 base not matched to a gene; V was cut back by 3 bases and J by 1 base. CDR3 size: 16 residues. Germline V CDR1 and CDR2: SGHTA, FQGNSA. The DNA for the CDR3 is TGTGCCAGCAGCTTTGGGACTAGCGGGTCCTACAATGAGCAGTTCTTC. Its translation is CASSFGTSGSYNEQFF. Complete variable domain (other parts from reference TRBV7-2 and TRBJ2-1): GAGVSQSPSNKVTEKGKDVELRCDPISGHTALYWYRQSLGQGLEFLIYFQGNSAPDKSGLPSDRFSAERTGGSVSTLTIQRTQQEDSAVYLCASSFGTSGSYNEQFFGPGTRLTVL.

V gene TRBV19 combines with J gene TRBJ1-1; possibly TRBD1 for D (6 bases). This CDR3 has 14 residues. Trimming shortened V by 8 bases and J by 8 bases, and 21 bases separated the two germline ends. Germline CDR1 LNHDA, CDR2 SQIVND (reference sequence). The CDR3 coding sequence is TGTGCCAGTGTTCGGACCAGGGGATTTCCCGAAGCTTTCTTT. Protein: CASVRTRGFPEAFF. The full variable domain, in which reference TRBV19 and TRBJ1-1 provide the parts outside the CDR3, is DGGITQSPKYLFRKEGQNVTLSCEQNLNHDAMYWYRQDPGQGLRLIYYSQIVNDFQKGDIAEGYSVSREKKESFPLTVTSAQKNPTAFYLCASVRTRGFPEAFFGQGTRLTVV.

The chain uses TRBV19 and TRBJ2-1; maybe TRBD1 (7 bases). The CDR3 runs 15 residues. Trimming cost V 8 bases and J 8 bases, with 22 bases left between them. Germline CDR1 reads LNHDA; CDR2 reads SQIVND (reference sequence). CDR3 sequence (DNA): TGTGCCAGTCGCGCCCGGGACCAGGGGGGCCATGAGCAGTTCTTC. Amino acids: CASRARDQGGHEQFF.

This chain links TRBV5-4 with TRBJ2-5; perhaps TRBD2 as D (7 bases). Trimming pared 3 bases from V and 5 bases from J, leaving 14 bases between. The CDR3 runs 14 residues. The germline V gene encodes CDR1 SGHNT and CDR2 YYREEE (reference sequence). The chain's CDR3 is CASSYEGGQETQYF. CDR3 coding DNA: TGTGCCAGCAGCTATGAGGGGGGGCAGGAGACCCAGTACTTC.

The chain links TRBV3-1 (or the pseudogene TRBV3-2) to TRBJ1-1, with a weak D call TRBD1 (5 bases). CDR3 length: 14 amino acids. CDR1 is LGHDT, CDR2 YNNKEL, per germline (reference sequence). V was pared by 2 bases and J by 8 bases, with 15 bases between. The CDR3 reads CASSQRGFAHEAFF. As DNA, the CDR3 is TGTGCCAGCAGCCAAAGGGGTTTCGCACACGAAGCTTTCTTT.

The rearrangement uses TRBV5-4 and TRBJ2-1; TRBD1 is a possible D gene (6 bases). Trimming left V 0 bases short and J 8 bases short, with 15 bases between. Germline V CDR1 and CDR2: SGHNT, YYREEE (reference sequence). The CDR3 length is 15 residues. The DNA of the CDR3 is TGTGCCAGCAGCTTGGGTGGGGGCACAAGGGATGAGCAGTTCTTC. It is translated as CASSLGGGTRDEQFF.